This TCR beta chain was identified during a study of cytomegalovirus exposure and HLA in healthy donors. Primers included in the PCR were 60 Vbeta and 13 Jbeta primers. Data came from immunoSEQ multiplex PCR; TCRdb stores just in-frame clones and leaves some out. This sample yields about 130,000 clones, of which 75% to 90% are seen a single time; 5.9% belongs to the top ten. The sequence derives from a middle-aged woman in good health and CMV-seropositive. Specimen: PBMCs.

The chain's CDR3 is CASKAGGPNGELFF. The DNA for the CDR3 is TGCGCCAGCAAAGCGGGGGGCCCTAACGGGGAGCTGTTTTTT. The V gene is TRBV10-1, the J gene TRBJ2-2; TRBD2 aligns across 9 bases. Germline CDR1 and CDR2: WNHNN and SYGVQD (reference sequence). V trimming: 7 bases; J trimming: 7 bases; junction bases outside the gene matches: 7. The CDR3 has 14 residues.